In its sample, the clone carrying this T cell receptor (beta chain) was seen a few times. Its antigen is undetermined. This record belongs to a study of shared clonotypes between healthy human individuals. Germline CDR1 LNHDA, CDR2 SQIVND (reference sequence). After removal of 5 bases from V and 7 bases from J, the junction contained 6 bases not matched to a gene. This CDR3 is 13 amino acids long. Study outcomes and limitations: Estimated richness values were generally larger in naive subsets than in memory subsets.

Using immunoSEQ multiplex PCR, the repertoire was profiled, and TCRdb retains in-frame clones only, with some absent. This table holds about 330,000 clones, under 80% found once. This chain uses TRBV19 with TRBJ1-1, with 8 nucleotides matching TRBD1. The TCR comes from a man aged 30-40 years in good health. The sequenced sample consisted of memory CD4+ T cells sorted from blood. The subset here: CD45RA-negative fraction. The CDR3 loop is CASSSRGLDEAFF. As DNA, the CDR3 is TGTGCCAGTAGTTCCAGGGGGCTGGATGAAGCTTTCTTT.